These T cell receptor beta chains were read from a single sample in a study of blood T cell repertoires in COVID-19. Using immunoSEQ multiplex PCR, the repertoire was profiled, and TCRdb retains in-frame clones only, with some absent. Here the sample spans about 240,000 clones, 87% being singletons. Material for sequencing was PBMCs or T cells enriched from blood (not recorded which). The receptors shown here come from a woman in her thirties with acute COVID-19. CDR3s include the opening cysteine and the closing phenylalanine or tryptophan. D genes are given only for firm matches. The size entry is marked missing in some rows and otherwise reads once, few, many or a size class.

V	J	D	size	DNA	CDR3
TRBV15	TRBJ1-3	NA	NA	TGTGCCACCAGGACTGACAGTTCTGGAAACACCATATATTTT	CATRTDSSGNTIYF
TRBV19	TRBJ2-5	TRBD2	NA	TGTGCCAGTAGTATAAGAGGCGGGGGGGCGGAGACCCAGTACTTC	CASSIRGGGAETQYF
TRBV29-1	TRBJ2-3	TRBD2	NA	TGCAGCGTGGACCCAGGACTAGCTTTCCTTGATACGCAGTATTTT	CSVDPGLAFLDTQYF
TRBV18	TRBJ2-3	NA	NA	TGTGCCAGCTCACCACTCGGGGGGCGCCTCACAGATACGCAGTATTTT	CASSPLGGRLTDTQYF
TRBV19	TRBJ1-4	TRBD1	NA	TGTGCCAGTAGTCCGACAGGGACAACTAATGAAAAACTGTTTTTT	CASSPTGTTNEKLFF
TRBV3-1/TRBV3-2	TRBJ1-2	NA	NA	TGTGCCAGCAGCCAAGGGGGCAACTATGGCTACACCTTC	CASSQGGNYGYTF
TRBV5-1	TRBJ2-3	NA	once	TGCGCCAGCAGCGATATCGATGGAGGGTCGGGGGAAGATACGCAGTATTTT	CASSDIDGGSGEDTQYF
TRBV5-1	TRBJ2-1	NA	NA	TGCGCCAGCAGCCAGCCACTGACTGGGAGCTCCTACAATGAGCAGTTCTTC	CASSQPLTGSSYNEQFF
TRBV24-1	TRBJ1-5	NA	few	TGTGCCACCAGTGAGGCGGGGCAAGACCAGCCCCAGCATTTT	CATSEAGQDQPQHF
TRBV19	TRBJ1-1	TRBD1	NA	TGTGCCAGTCTCCAGGACAGGGTAAACACTGAAGCTTTCTTT	CASLQDRVNTEAFF
TRBV6-5	TRBJ1-5	TRBD1	NA	TGTGCCAGCAGCTCGGACAGGGGGCAGGGACAGCCCCAGCATTTT	CASSSDRGQGQPQHF
TRBV29-1	TRBJ1-2	NA	NA	TGCAGCGTTGAAGATCCAGGGGCTGGTGGCTACACCTTC	CSVEDPGAGGYTF
TRBV2	TRBJ1-1	NA	NA	TGTGCCAGCAGGAGGGGGGGTGGCACTGAAGCTTTCTTT	CASRRGGGTEAFF
TRBV18	TRBJ2-7	TRBD1	NA	TGTGCCAGCTCACCAACGGACAGGAGTTACGAGCAGTACTTC	CASSPTDRSYEQYF
TRBV4-1	TRBJ1-1	TRBD1	NA	TGCGCCAGCAGCCAAGCGCTAGGACAGGGGGCCTGGGAAGCTTTCTTT	CASSQALGQGAWEAFF
TRBV13	TRBJ1-6	TRBD1	NA	TGTGCCAGCAGCTTAATGGGACAGGGGGCGAGTAATTCACCCCTCCACTTT	CASSLMGQGASNSPLHF
TRBV18	TRBJ1-5	NA	NA	TGTGCCAGCTCACCAGAGGGTGGCAATCAGCCCCAGCATTTT	CASSPEGGNQPQHF
TRBV6-6	TRBJ2-7	NA	NA	TGTGCCAGCAGTTACTCTCAAGCCGAGCAGTACTTC	CASSYSQAEQYF
TRBV19	TRBJ2-7	NA	NA	TGTGCCAGTAGCCCCCGGGACACATCCTACGAGCAGTACTTC	CASSPRDTSYEQYF
TRBV7-9	TRBJ2-2	NA	once	TGTGCCAGCAGCCCTAACACCGGGGAGCTGTTTTTT	CASSPNTGELFF
TRBV4-1	TRBJ1-5	NA	NA	TGCGCCAGCAGCCAAGATGGCGGCCAGCCCCAGCATTTT	CASSQDGGQPQHF
TRBV14	TRBJ2-1	TRBD1	NA	TGTGCCAGCAGCCAAGGTAGACAGGGTTTAATCAATGAGCAGTTCTTC	CASSQGRQGLINEQFF
TRBV12-3/TRBV12-4	TRBJ1-1	NA	NA	TGTGCCAGCACGGCAGGAATGAACACTGAAGCTTTCTTT	CASTAGMNTEAFF
TRBV19	TRBJ2-7	NA	NA	TGTGCCAGTAGTATCGGGGGATCCCCCTACGAGCAGTACTTC	CASSIGGSPYEQYF
TRBV7-2	TRBJ2-5	NA	NA	TGTGCCAGCAGCACGGGGCCAGCGGGCGCACAAGAGACCCAGTACTTC	CASSTGPAGAQETQYF
TRBV18	TRBJ1-6	TRBD1	NA	TGTGCCAGCTCACCATTGACAGGGGTCCTGGGAAATTCACCCCTCCACTTT	CASSPLTGVLGNSPLHF
TRBV10-1	TRBJ1-1	NA	NA	TGCGCCAGCAGTGAGTCCGGGGCGAGGGAGGGGTACACTGAAGCTTTCTTT	CASSESGAREGYTEAFF
TRBV2	TRBJ1-4	NA	NA	TGTGCCAGCAGTGAAGAGGTCGGTAGTGTCACAGGGAATGAAAAACTGTTTTTT	CASSEEVGSVTGNEKLFF
TRBV12-3/TRBV12-4	TRBJ2-5	NA	NA	TGTGCCAGCAGTTTAGTTACTTCCCAGACCCAGTACTTC	CASSLVTSQTQYF
TRBV5-1	TRBJ1-1	NA	NA	TGCGCCAGCAGTCGGACTCCGAACACTGAAGCTTTCTTT	CASSRTPNTEAFF
TRBV11-2	TRBJ1-1	TRBD1	NA	TGTGCCAGCAGCTTAGCGGGACAGGGGACTGAAGCTTTCTTT	CASSLAGQGTEAFF
TRBV5-1	TRBJ1-4	NA	NA	TGCGCCAGCAGCTTCGGGGGGCGAGAGGAAAAACTGTTTTTT	CASSFGGREEKLFF
TRBV7-9	TRBJ2-1	TRBD2	NA	TGTGCCAGCAGCCCGAGCGGGGGGGCCATGGATGAGCAGTTCTTC	CASSPSGGAMDEQFF
TRBV11-2	TRBJ2-1	NA	NA	TGTGCCAGCAGCCGAGTAGGGAGCTCCTACAATGAGCAGTTCTTC	CASSRVGSSYNEQFF
TRBV4-3	TRBJ2-1	NA	NA	TGCGCCAGCAGCCCTACGCGGAGCTCCTACAATGAGCAGTTCTTC	CASSPTRSSYNEQFF
TRBV6-4	TRBJ1-1	TRBD1	NA	TGTGCCAGCAGAGGACAGGGAAGCACTGAAGCTTTCTTT	CASRGQGSTEAFF
TRBV30	TRBJ1-6	NA	NA	TGTGCCTGGCAGCAAGGCGCGGATTCACCCCTCCACTTT	CAWQQGADSPLHF
TRBV6-4	TRBJ1-2	TRBD1	NA	TGTGCCAGCAGTGCCACAGGGGGAAATTGGGATGGCTACACCTTC	CASSATGGNWDGYTF
TRBV14	TRBJ2-1	NA	NA	TGTGCCAGCAGCCAAGGGGCGATGGGCTACAATGAGCAGTTCTTC	CASSQGAMGYNEQFF
TRBV5-6	TRBJ1-5	NA	NA	TGTGCCAGCAGCTTGGGAGCAGGGTGGCAGCCCCAGCATTTT	CASSLGAGWQPQHF
TRBV28	TRBJ1-6	TRBD1	NA	TGTGCCAGCATCTCCACAGGGGGCTTTGGGTTAGGTTCACCCCTCCACTTT	CASISTGGFGLGSPLHF
TRBV18	TRBJ2-1	NA	NA	TGTGCCAGCTCACCAACAGGGACCCACAATGAGCAGTTCTTC	CASSPTGTHNEQFF
TRBV5-4	TRBJ1-1	NA	NA	TGTGCCAGCAGCCCGGGACACAACACTGAAGCTTTCTTT	CASSPGHNTEAFF
TRBV12-3/TRBV12-4	TRBJ2-2	NA	NA	TGTGCCAGCACGTCGAACACCGGGGAGCTGTTTTTT	CASTSNTGELFF
TRBV27	TRBJ2-3	NA	few	TGTGCCAGCAGAGGGTATCAGGGAAATTGGGATACGCAGTATTTT	CASRGYQGNWDTQYF
TRBV6-5	TRBJ1-1	NA	NA	TGTGCCAGCAGAGTACGGAGGGAGAACACTGAAGCTTTCTTT	CASRVRRENTEAFF
TRBV5-5	TRBJ1-6	NA	NA	TGTGCCAGCTCGAGGGGGAGCTCCTATAATTCACCCCTCCACTTT	CASSRGSSYNSPLHF
TRBV27	TRBJ2-2	TRBD1	NA	TGTGCCAGCAGTTTATGGGGACAGGGACAGGACACCGGGGAGCTGTTTTTT	CASSLWGQGQDTGELFF
TRBV6-1	TRBJ1-5	NA	NA	TGTGCCAGCAGTGAACGAGATCGGTCGCCCCAGCATTTT	CASSERDRSPQHF
TRBV4-1	TRBJ1-4	TRBD1	NA	TGCGCCAGCAGCCAAGAGGGGACAGCGGAGGCGGAAAAACTGTTTTTT	CASSQEGTAEAEKLFF
TRBV19	TRBJ1-1	NA	NA	TGTGCCAGCAGTCGCGAGCTGGACAGCCTGAACACTGAAGCTTTCTTT	CASSRELDSLNTEAFF
TRBV29-1	TRBJ1-4	TRBD1	once	TGCAGCGGGTCGGACAGGGCTAATGAAAAACTGTTTTTT	CSGSDRANEKLFF